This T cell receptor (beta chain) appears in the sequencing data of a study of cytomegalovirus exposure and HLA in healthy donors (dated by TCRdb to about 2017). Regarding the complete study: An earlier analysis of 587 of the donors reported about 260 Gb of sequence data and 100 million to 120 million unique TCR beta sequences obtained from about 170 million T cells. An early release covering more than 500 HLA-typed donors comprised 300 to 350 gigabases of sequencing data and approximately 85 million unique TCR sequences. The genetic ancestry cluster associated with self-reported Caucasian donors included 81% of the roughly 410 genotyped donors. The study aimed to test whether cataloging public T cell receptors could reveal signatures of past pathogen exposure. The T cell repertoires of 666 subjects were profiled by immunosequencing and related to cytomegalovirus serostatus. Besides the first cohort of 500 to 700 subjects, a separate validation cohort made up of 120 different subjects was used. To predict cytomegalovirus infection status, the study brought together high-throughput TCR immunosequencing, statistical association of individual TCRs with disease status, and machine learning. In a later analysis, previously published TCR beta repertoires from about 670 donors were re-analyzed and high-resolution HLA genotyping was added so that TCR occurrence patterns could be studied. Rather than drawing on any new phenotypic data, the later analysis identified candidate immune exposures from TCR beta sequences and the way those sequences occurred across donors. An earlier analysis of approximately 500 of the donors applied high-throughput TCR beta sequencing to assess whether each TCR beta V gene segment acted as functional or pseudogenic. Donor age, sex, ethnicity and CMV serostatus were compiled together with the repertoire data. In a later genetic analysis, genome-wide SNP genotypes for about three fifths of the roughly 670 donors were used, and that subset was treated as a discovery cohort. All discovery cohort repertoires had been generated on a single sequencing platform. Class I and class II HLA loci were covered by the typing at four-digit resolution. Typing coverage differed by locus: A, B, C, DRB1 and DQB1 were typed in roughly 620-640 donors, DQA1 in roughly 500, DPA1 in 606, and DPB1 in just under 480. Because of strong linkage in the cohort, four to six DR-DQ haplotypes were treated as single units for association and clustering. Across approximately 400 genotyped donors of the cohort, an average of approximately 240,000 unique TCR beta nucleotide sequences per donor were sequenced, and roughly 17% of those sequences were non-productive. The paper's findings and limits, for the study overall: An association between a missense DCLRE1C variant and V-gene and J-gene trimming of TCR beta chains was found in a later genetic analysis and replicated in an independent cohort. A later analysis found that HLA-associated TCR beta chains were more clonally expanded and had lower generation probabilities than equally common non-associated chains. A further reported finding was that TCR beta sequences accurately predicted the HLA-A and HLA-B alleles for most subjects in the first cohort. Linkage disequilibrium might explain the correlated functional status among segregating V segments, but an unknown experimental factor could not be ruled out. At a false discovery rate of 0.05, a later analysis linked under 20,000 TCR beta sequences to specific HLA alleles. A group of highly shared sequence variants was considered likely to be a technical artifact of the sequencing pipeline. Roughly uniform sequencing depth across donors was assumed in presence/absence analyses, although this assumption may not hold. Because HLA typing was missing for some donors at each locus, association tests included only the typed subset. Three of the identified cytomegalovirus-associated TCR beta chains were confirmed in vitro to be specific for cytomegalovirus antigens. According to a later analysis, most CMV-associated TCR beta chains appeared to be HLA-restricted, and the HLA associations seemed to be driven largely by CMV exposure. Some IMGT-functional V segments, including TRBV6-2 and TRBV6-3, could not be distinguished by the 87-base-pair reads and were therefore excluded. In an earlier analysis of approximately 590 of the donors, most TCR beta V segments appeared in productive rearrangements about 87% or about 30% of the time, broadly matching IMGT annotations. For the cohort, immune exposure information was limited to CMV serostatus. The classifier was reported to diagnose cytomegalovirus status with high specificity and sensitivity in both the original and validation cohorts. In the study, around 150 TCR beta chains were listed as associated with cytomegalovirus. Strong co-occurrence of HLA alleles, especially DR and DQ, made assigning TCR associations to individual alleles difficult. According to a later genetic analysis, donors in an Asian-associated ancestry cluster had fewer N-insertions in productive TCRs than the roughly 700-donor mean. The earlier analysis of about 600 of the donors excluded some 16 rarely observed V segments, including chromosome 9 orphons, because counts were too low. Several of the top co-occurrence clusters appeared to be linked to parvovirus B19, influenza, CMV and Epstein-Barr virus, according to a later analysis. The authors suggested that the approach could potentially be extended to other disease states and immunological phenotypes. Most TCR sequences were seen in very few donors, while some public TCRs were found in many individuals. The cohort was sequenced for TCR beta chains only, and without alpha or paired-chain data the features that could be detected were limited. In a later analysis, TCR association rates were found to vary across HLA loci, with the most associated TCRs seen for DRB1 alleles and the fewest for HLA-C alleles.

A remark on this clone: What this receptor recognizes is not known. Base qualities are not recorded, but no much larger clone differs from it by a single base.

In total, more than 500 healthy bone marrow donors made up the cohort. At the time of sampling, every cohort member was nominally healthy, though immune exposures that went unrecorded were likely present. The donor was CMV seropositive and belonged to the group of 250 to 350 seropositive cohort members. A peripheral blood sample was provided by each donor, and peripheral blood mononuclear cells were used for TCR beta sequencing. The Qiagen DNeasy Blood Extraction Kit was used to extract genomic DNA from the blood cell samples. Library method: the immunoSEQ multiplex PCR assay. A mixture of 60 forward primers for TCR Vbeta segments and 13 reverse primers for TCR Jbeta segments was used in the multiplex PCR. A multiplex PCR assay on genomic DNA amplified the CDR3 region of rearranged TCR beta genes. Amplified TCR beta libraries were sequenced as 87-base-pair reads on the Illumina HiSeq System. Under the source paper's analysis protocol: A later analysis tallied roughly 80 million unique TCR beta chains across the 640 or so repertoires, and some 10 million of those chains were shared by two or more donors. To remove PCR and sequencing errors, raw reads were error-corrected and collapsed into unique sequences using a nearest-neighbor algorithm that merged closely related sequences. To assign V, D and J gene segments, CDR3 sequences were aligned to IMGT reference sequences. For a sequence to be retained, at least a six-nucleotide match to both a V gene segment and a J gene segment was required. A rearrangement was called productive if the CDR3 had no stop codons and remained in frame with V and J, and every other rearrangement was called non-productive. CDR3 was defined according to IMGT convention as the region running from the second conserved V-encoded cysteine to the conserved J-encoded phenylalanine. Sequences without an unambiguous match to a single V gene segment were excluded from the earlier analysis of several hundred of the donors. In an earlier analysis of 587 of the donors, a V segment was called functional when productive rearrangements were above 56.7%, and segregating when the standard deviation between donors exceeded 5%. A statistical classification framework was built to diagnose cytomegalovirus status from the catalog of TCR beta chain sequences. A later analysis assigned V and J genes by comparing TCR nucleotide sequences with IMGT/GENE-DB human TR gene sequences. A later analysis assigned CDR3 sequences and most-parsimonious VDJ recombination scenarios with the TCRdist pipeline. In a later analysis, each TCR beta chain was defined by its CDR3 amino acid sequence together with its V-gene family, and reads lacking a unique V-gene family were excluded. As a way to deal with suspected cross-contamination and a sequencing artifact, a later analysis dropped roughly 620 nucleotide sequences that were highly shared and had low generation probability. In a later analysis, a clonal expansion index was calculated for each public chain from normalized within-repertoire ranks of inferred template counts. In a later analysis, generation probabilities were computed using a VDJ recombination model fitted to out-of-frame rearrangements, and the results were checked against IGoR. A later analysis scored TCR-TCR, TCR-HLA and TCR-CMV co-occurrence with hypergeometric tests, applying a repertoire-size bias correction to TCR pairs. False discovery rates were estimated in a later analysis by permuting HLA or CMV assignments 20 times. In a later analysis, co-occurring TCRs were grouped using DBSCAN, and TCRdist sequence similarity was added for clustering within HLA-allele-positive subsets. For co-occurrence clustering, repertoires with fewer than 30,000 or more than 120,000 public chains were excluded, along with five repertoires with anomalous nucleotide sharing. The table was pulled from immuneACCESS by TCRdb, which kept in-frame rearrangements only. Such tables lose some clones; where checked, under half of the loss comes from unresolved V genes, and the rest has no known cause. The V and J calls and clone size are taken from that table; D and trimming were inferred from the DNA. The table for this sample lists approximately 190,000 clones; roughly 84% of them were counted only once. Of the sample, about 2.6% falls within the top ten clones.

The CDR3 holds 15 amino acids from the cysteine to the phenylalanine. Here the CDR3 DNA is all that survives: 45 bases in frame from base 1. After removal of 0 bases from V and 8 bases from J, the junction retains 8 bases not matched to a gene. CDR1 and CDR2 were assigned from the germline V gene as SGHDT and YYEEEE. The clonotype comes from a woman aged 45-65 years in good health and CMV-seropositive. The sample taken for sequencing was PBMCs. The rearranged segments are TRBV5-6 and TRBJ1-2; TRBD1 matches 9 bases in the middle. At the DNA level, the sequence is TGTGCCAGCAGCTTGGGACAGGGGGTGCTTGCAGGCTACACCTTC. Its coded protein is CASSLGQGVLAGYTF.